The next 6 T cell receptor beta chains were all read from a single sample in a study of shared clonotypes between healthy human individuals (dated by TCRdb to 2019 to 2021). Receptor libraries were prepared by the immunoSEQ multiplex PCR assay. TCRdb carries this immuneACCESS record with in-frame sequences only. Its versions omit some clonotypes, under half of them owing to an unresolved V gene in the studies checked, with the rest unexplained. This sample comprises around 700,000 clones, around 92% of them detected only once. Approximately 24% of the sample is taken by the ten largest. CD8 naive samples consisted of CD45RO-negative cells that were positively selected for CCR7, yielding a CD45RA+CCR7+ population without TemRA cells. The sample taken for sequencing was naive CD8+ T cells sorted from blood. What this sample's cell subset or site label stands for: CD45RA+CCR7+. The source of these receptors is a man aged 25-40 years in good health.

The V call is TRBV7-3, the J call TRBJ2-5; 12 nucleotides align to TRBD2. From germline, CDR1 is SGHTA and CDR2 FQGTGA. The CDR3 spans 15 residues. V shed 4 bases, J shed 4 bases, and the junction held 4 bases outside the gene matches. The CDR3 here is CASSSTSGSLETQYF. Here the CDR3 DNA reads TGTGCCAGCAGCTCGACTAGCGGGAGTTTAGAGACCCAGTACTTC.

This chain connects TRBV5-8 to TRBJ2-1; TRBD1 matches 9 bases. CDR3 length: 16 amino acids. Germline V lookup: CDR1 SGHTS, CDR2 YDEGEE. After removal of 5 bases from V and 4 bases from J, the junction contained 10 bases not matched to a gene. The CDR3 loop is CASRLAVGQGYNEQFF. DNA for the CDR3: TGTGCCAGCAGACTGGCCGTGGGACAGGGTTACAATGAGCAGTTCTTC.

CDR3 loop: CASSLTSESNEQFF. In DNA, the CDR3 is TGTGCCAGCAGCTTAACGAGCGAATCCAATGAGCAGTTCTTC. The chain employs TRBV13 and TRBJ2-1, with no clear D. The CDR3 is 14 amino acids. Germline CDR1 is PRHDT and CDR2 is FYEKMQ (reference sequence). Between the trimmed V and J ends, which lost 2 bases and 6 bases, there was a span of 11 bases.

This chain joins TRBV7-8 and TRBJ1-1; possibly TRBD1 for D (6 bases). The V and J ends lost 1 base and 4 bases respectively, with 19 bases between them. The CDR3 totals 17 residues. Germline CDR1 SGHVS, CDR2 FQNEAQ. For the CDR3, the DNA is TGTGCCAGCAGCTTAGAACCAATAGGGGGGGTCGGCACTGAAGCTTTCTTT. Its translation is CASSLEPIGGVGTEAFF. The full variable domain, in which reference TRBV7-8 and TRBJ1-1 provide the parts outside the CDR3, is GAGVSQSPRYKVAKRGQDVALRCDPISGHVSLFWYQQALGQGPEFLTYFQNEAQLDKSGLPSDRFFAERPEGSVSTLKIQRTQQEDSAVYLCASSLEPIGGVGTEAFFGQGTRLTVV.

CDR3 DNA sequence: TGTGCCAGCAGCTTAGAGGGCAGGGAATACACTGAAGCTTTCTTT. This codes for CASSLEGREYTEAFF. The chain carries TRBV7-8 and TRBJ1-1, with D maybe TRBD1 (5 bases). The CDR3 is made up of 15 amino acids. CDR1 is SGHVS and CDR2 is FQNEAQ in the germline V gene. V gave up 1 base and J gave up 3 bases, with 12 bases separating them.

The chain has TRBV13 and TRBJ2-7, with D maybe TRBD1 (6 bases). Trimming took 5 bases from V and 4 from J, leaving 15 bases between them. Germline CDR1 is PRHDT and CDR2 is FYEKMQ (reference sequence). The CDR3 covers 14 residues. The CDR3 DNA sequence: TGTGCCAGCAGCACCTCGGACAGAGAGTACGAGCAGTACTTC. Encoded protein: CASSTSDREYEQYF.